This T cell receptor (beta chain) stems from a study of metastatic and nonmetastatic thyroid tumors. As for the study in general: The study looked at repertoires side by side in blood and in tumor or nodule tissue from malignant and benign thyroid patients. The study, taken as a whole, reports: Versus benign nodules, malignant thyroid tumors reportedly had significantly higher TCR beta diversity, in blood and tumor.

Germline V gene sequence: CDR1 MNHNS, CDR2 SASEGT. CDR3 length equals 13 residues. V lost 6 bases to trimming and J lost 9 bases; unmatched junction nucleotides: 3. The sample holds many counts of this clone. Its cognate antigen is unknown. Original processing notes: CDR3 was compared across clinicopathological groups, and the resulting differences were used to build a distant-metastasis classifier for papillary thyroid cancer. TCRdb re-called the PCR reads through MiXCR. The V and J calls and clone size come from TCRdb's table, not from the authors' own analysis. Among about 85,000 clones listed, around 9.1% were seen once. All patients were treatment-naive before thyroid surgery.

The receptor was isolated from a female donor with papillary thyroid cancer or a benign thyroid nodule (not recorded which). Some clones in this sample may be carry-over from other donors' samples. Sequencing input: blood. The rearrangement joins TRBV6-1 to TRBJ1-6; TRBD1 aligns across 9 bases. In DNA, the CDR3 is TGTGCCAGCAGGCAACAGGGGGCTTCACCCCTCCACTTT. As protein: CASRQQGASPLHF.